This TCR beta chain was sequenced for a study of beta chain features in type 1 diabetes. Broader study findings: The VDJ junctions of type 1 diabetes patients carried fewer insertions and more deletions. TCRB CDR3 length was moderately but significantly reduced in all four CD4+ subsets of Type 1 diabetes patients.

Note on this clone: Its antigen is not identified.

Germline V lookup: CDR1 MNHEY, CDR2 SVGAGI. Trimming shortened V by 10 bases and J by 3 bases, and 7 bases separated the two germline ends. The CDR3 runs to 10 residues. The isolated RNA, all of it, was reverse transcribed, so expressed TCRB transcripts were what got sequenced. A few million reads were obtained on average from naive, central memory and regulatory T cell samples. Some clones are missing from TCRdb's copy, which holds only in-frame ones; the method was immunoSEQ multiplex PCR. The sample contains roughly 500,000 clones, 30% of which appear only once. The V gene is TRBV6-5, the J gene TRBJ2-7, with D possibly being TRBD1 (5 bases). This receptor was taken from a man between 18 and 29 years old in good health. Sample: naive CD4+ T cells from blood. CDR3: CANQGYEQYF. Here the CDR3 DNA reads TGTGCCAACCAGGGCTACGAGCAGTACTTC.